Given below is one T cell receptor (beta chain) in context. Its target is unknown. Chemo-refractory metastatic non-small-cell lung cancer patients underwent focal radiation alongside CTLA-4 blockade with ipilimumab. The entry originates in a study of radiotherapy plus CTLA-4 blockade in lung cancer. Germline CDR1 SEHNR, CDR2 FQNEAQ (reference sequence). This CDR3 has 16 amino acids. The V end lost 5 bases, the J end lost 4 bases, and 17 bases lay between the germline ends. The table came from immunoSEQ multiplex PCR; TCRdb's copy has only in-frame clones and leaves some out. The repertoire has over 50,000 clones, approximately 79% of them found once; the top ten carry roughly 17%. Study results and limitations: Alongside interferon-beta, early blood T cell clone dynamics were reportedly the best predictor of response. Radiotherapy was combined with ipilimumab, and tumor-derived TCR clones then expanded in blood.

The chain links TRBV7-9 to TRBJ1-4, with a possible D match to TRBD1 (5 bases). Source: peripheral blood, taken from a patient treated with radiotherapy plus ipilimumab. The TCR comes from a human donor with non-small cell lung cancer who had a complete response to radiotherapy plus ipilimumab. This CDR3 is CASSRPGTGLNEKLFF. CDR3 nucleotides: TGTGCCAGCAGCCGTCCCGGGACGGGACTTAATGAAAAACTGTTTTTT.